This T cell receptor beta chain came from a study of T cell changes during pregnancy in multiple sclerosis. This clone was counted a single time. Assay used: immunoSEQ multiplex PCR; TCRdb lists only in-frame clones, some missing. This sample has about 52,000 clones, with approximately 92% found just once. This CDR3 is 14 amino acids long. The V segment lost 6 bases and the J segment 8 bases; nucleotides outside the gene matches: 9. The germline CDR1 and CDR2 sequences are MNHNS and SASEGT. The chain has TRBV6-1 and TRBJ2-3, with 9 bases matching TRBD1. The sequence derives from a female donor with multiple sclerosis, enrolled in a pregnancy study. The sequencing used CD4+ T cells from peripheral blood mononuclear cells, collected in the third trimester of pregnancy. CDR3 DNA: TGTGCCAGCAGGGAGACAGGGGGGCGGGGTACGCAGTATTTT. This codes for CASRETGGRGTQYF.